A selection of T cell receptor beta chains follows, all from one sample in a study of T cell responses to AZD1222 COVID-19 vaccine. Clones were read by immunoSEQ multiplex PCR, and TCRdb kept only the in-frame ones, dropping some. The sample shows approximately 180,000 clones, approximately 90% of them seen only once. The material was peripheral blood, obtained on day 0 of AZD1222 vaccination. The receptors come from an adult in good health. CDR3s include the opening cysteine and the closing phenylalanine or tryptophan. A D gene is named only where the DNA matches it firmly. The size of a clone is reported for some rows only, either as once, few or many, or as a class for expanded clones.

CDR3 DNA	CDR3 protein	J gene	V gene	D gene	CDR3 length	clone size
TGTGCCAGCAGTTCGAACTCCCGGGTTATCGCGGGCTACACCTTC	CASSSNSRVIAGYTF	TRBJ1-2	TRBV6-5	.	15	.
TGTGCCAGCAGTTACGACAGGGGAAGCAATTCACCCCTCCACTTT	CASSYDRGSNSPLHF	TRBJ1-6	TRBV6-6	TRBD1	15	.
TGCGCCAGCAGCGACAGGGGGTTGGAAAACATTCAGTACTTC	CASSDRGLENIQYF	TRBJ2-4	TRBV5-1	TRBD1	14	.
TGCGCCAGCAGCTTGGGACAGGGTTCTGAAGCTTTCTTT	CASSLGQGSEAFF	TRBJ1-1	TRBV5-1	TRBD1	13	.
TGTGCCAGCACCCAGACTGCCGTATCCTACAATGAGCAGTTCTTC	CASTQTAVSYNEQFF	TRBJ2-1	TRBV9	.	15	few
TGTGCCAGCTCACCACCTATGGCTAGCGGGATCATTCGGGTCGGGGAGCTGTTTTTT	CASSPPMASGIIRVGELFF	TRBJ2-2	TRBV18	TRBD2	19	.
TGCAGTGTTAGGGGCCCCACTGAAGCTTTCTTT	CSVRGPTEAFF	TRBJ1-1	TRBV20-1	.	11	.
TGTGCCAGCAGCTATGAAGGGCAGATGAACACTGAAGCTTTCTTT	CASSYEGQMNTEAFF	TRBJ1-1	TRBV3-1/TRBV3-2	.	15	.
TGTGCCAGCTCACCAGGAACCTACAATGAGCAGTTCTTC	CASSPGTYNEQFF	TRBJ2-1	TRBV18	.	13	.
TGCGCCAGCAGCCCCCTCTATAGGGAGACCCAGTACTTC	CASSPLYRETQYF	TRBJ2-5	TRBV5-1	.	13	.
TGTGCCAGCAGTGAATGGACTAGCGGGTTTGGGAGAGAGACCCAGTACTTC	CASSEWTSGFGRETQYF	TRBJ2-5	TRBV2	TRBD2	17	.
TGCAGCGTTGGGGGATTTAGCAATCAGCCCCAGCATTTT	CSVGGFSNQPQHF	TRBJ1-5	TRBV29-1	.	13	.
TGTGCCAGCAGCCAAGACATTAGGGAAAGGGGTTCACCCCTCCACTTT	CASSQDIRERGSPLHF	TRBJ1-6	TRBV14	.	16	.
TGTGCCTGGAGTTTGGGGCAGGGATACAATGAGCAGTTCTTC	CAWSLGQGYNEQFF	TRBJ2-1	TRBV30	.	14	.
TGTGCCAGCAGTCCTCTTGCGGGATACTCAGATACGCAGTATTTT	CASSPLAGYSDTQYF	TRBJ2-3	TRBV11-2	.	15	.
TGCGCCAGCAGCGCCACCGGGACGGCCCAAGAGACCCAGTACTTC	CASSATGTAQETQYF	TRBJ2-5	TRBV5-1	.	15	.
TGTGCCAGCAGCCTCGGGACAGGGGTGCAAAACCGACGTCTTGACTATGGCTACACCTTC	CASSLGTGVQNRRLDYGYTF	TRBJ1-2	TRBV6-6	TRBD1	20	.
TGTGCCAGCACCGGGACTAGCGGGAGAGGTTCCTACGAGCAGTACTTC	CASTGTSGRGSYEQYF	TRBJ2-7	TRBV28	TRBD2	16	.
TGTGCCAGCAGCTTAGATCAGCGAGATACGCAGTATTTT	CASSLDQRDTQYF	TRBJ2-3	TRBV11-2	.	13	.
TGTGCCAGCAGTGAAGCGGCGGTCGGGAGGGGAGCTTTCTTT	CASSEAAVGRGAFF	TRBJ1-1	TRBV6-1	.	14	.
TGTGCCACCAGCAGACTTGATGTCCGACTAGGCAACAATGAGCAGTTCTTC	CATSRLDVRLGNNEQFF	TRBJ2-1	TRBV15	.	17	once
TGTGCCAGTAGTATTACTAGCGGGAGAGGAAATGAGCAGTTCTTC	CASSITSGRGNEQFF	TRBJ2-1	TRBV19	TRBD2	15	.
TGCGCCAGCAGCCAAGGTTGGGGTAAGGCGTATGCTTTCTTT	CASSQGWGKAYAFF	TRBJ1-1	TRBV4-1	.	14	.
TGTGCCAGCAGCGGGGACAGGGGGAGGACTGAAGCTTTCTTT	CASSGDRGRTEAFF	TRBJ1-1	TRBV9	TRBD1	14	.
TGTGCCAGCAGCCCTCTTAGAGGCGGAAGCTCCTACAATGAGCAGTTCTTC	CASSPLRGGSSYNEQFF	TRBJ2-1	TRBV27	.	17	once
TGTGCCAGCAGTGAACTAGCGGGAGGGGATGAGCAGTTCTTC	CASSELAGGDEQFF	TRBJ2-1	TRBV2	TRBD2	14	.
TGTGCCAGTAGTATAGATCGAAGCACAGATACGCAGTATTTT	CASSIDRSTDTQYF	TRBJ2-3	TRBV19	.	14	once
TGCGCCGGAGGACCGGGCCCTCGGTACGAGCAGTACTTC	CAGGPGPRYEQYF	TRBJ2-7	TRBV10-2	.	13	.
TGCGCCAGCAGCTTAGCGGGAGGGTACACAGATACGCAGTATTTT	CASSLAGGYTDTQYF	TRBJ2-3	TRBV5-1	TRBD2	15	.
TGTGCCAGCAGCTTTACCCCCTCAGGCGCAGGGGAGACCCAGTACTTC	CASSFTPSGAGETQYF	TRBJ2-5	TRBV5-5	.	16	.
TGTGCCAGCGGCGCGACCGGGACAGGGGGCGCAGACTCCTACGAGCAGTACTTC	CASGATGTGGADSYEQYF	TRBJ2-7	TRBV2	TRBD1	18	.
TGTGCCAGCTCACCTAGACAGGTCGAAAATCAGCCCCAGCATTTT	CASSPRQVENQPQHF	TRBJ1-5	TRBV18	.	15	.
TGTGCCAGCAACAGGGGGACAGAAAATGAGCAGTTCTTC	CASNRGTENEQFF	TRBJ2-1	TRBV2	TRBD1	13	once
TGCAGCGTTGAAATAGGTGGTCAAGAGACCCAGTACTTC	CSVEIGGQETQYF	TRBJ2-5	TRBV29-1	.	13	.
TGTGCCAGCAGCTTAGGGTGGGAGTCGAATGAGCAGTTCTTC	CASSLGWESNEQFF	TRBJ2-1	TRBV11-2	.	14	.
TGCGCCAGCAGCCCACAGGGGCGGGTTACTGAAGCTTTCTTT	CASSPQGRVTEAFF	TRBJ1-1	TRBV5-1	TRBD1	14	.
TGTGCCAGCAGCACAGGACTAGCGGGGACCTCCTACGAGCAGTACTTC	CASSTGLAGTSYEQYF	TRBJ2-7	TRBV21-1	.	16	.
TGTGCCAGCAGTTTCGACAGGGTAAGGCCCTACGAGCAGTACTTC	CASSFDRVRPYEQYF	TRBJ2-7	TRBV27	TRBD1	15	.
TGTGCCAGCAGCTTTATGGCGGGACCGGCCTACGAGCAGTACTTC	CASSFMAGPAYEQYF	TRBJ2-7	TRBV5-4	.	15	.
TGTGTCAGAAGCCAGCCCCGACCTCAGGGGTGTAGCTCCTACGAGCAGTACTTC	CVRSQPRPQGCSSYEQYF	TRBJ2-7	TRBV7-5	.	18	.
TGTGCCAGCAGTCCAGGGACGGCTGGCTACACCTTC	CASSPGTAGYTF	TRBJ1-2	TRBV2	.	12	.